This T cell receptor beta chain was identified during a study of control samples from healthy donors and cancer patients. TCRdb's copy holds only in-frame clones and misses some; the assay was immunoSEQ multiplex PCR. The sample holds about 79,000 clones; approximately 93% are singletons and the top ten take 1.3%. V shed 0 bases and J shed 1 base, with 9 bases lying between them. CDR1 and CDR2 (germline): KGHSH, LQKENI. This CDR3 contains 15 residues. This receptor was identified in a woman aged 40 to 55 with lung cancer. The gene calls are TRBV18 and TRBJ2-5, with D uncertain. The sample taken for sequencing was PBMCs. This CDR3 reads CASSPPGASQETQYF. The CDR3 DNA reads TGTGCCAGCTCACCACCAGGAGCCAGCCAAGAGACCCAGTACTTC.